This passage covers 10 T cell receptor beta chains from one sample sequenced in a study of graft-versus-host responses after intestinal transplantation. Investigators treated the graft tissue so that it released intraepithelial and lamina propria lymphocytes. Libraries were prepared by immunoSEQ multiplex PCR; TCRdb keeps only in-frame clonotypes and omits some of them. The sample lists 20,000 or so clones, just over 75% occurring once. Sequenced here: ileum tissue, sampled 12 days after intestinal transplant. The receptors were sampled from a human patient who received an intestinal transplant, so some T cells may come from the graft donor.

The chain recombines TRBV7-8 with TRBJ2-1; 8 bases match TRBD1. Per germline, CDR1 SGHVS and CDR2 FQNEAQ. The CDR3 runs to 15 residues. V lost 4 bases to trimming and J lost 5 bases; unmatched junction nucleotides: 7. This chain's CDR3 is CASSSRTGPNNEQFF. In nucleotides, the CDR3 is TGTGCCAGCAGCTCCAGGACAGGGCCCAACAATGAGCAGTTCTTC.

This clone showed up just a few times. The rearrangement uses TRBV7-6 and TRBJ2-2; D is ambiguous. The CDR3 runs 12 residues. Trimming cost V 8 bases and J 3 bases, with 7 bases left between them. Germline V CDR1 and CDR2: SGHVS, FNYEAQ. In DNA form, the CDR3 reads TGTGCCAGCTTCCCTGACACCGGGGAGCTGTTTTTT. Its protein is CASFPDTGELFF.

This clone appeared once. The chain links TRBV6-1 to TRBJ2-7, with TRBD2 matching 12 bases. CDR3 size: 14 residues. Unmatched junction bases numbered 6, after V lost 6 bases and J lost 6 bases. Germline V gives CDR1 MNHNS, CDR2 SASEGT. The CDR3 DNA is TGTGCCAGCAGGATACTAGCGGGAGGAGCCGAGCAGTACTTC. This gives the protein CASRILAGGAEQYF.

The chain carries TRBV6-1 and TRBJ1-3, with D maybe TRBD1 (5 bases). This CDR3 has 14 residues. The V gene lost 4 bases and the J gene lost 3 bases, with 10 bases spanning the gap. Germline loops: CDR1 MNHNS, CDR2 SASEGT. CDR3 region: CASSGRGYGNTIYF. The CDR3 DNA follows: TGTGCCAGCAGTGGGAGGGGATATGGAAACACCATATATTTT.

The V gene is TRBV5-1, the J gene TRBJ2-2; D call uncertain. V gave up 0 bases and J gave up 5 bases, with 5 bases separating them. Germline CDR1 is SGHRS and CDR2 is YFSETQ. The length of the CDR3 is 13 residues. The CDR3 DNA follows: TGCGCCAGCAGCTTGGCATTTACCGGGGAGCTGTTTTTT. Encoded protein: CASSLAFTGELFF.

The chain is built from TRBV6-1 and TRBJ1-5; the D is unclear. Germline V gene lookup returns CDR1 MNHNS and CDR2 SASEGT. Trimming took off 3 bases at V and 5 bases at J, with 8 bases between the two ends. The CDR3 is 13 residues long. The CDR3 DNA sequence: TGTGCCAGCAGTGAGGGTGGAGATCAGCCCCAGCATTTT. This codes for CASSEGGDQPQHF.

The rearrangement uses TRBV6-1 and TRBJ2-3; D ambiguous. CDR1 and CDR2 from the germline V gene are MNHNS and SASEGT. The length of the CDR3 is 15 residues. V was cut by 8 bases and J by 0 bases, with 15 bases left in between. The CDR3 loop is CASVWARSSTDTQYF. Written as DNA, the CDR3 is TGTGCCAGCGTTTGGGCCAGATCGAGCACAGATACGCAGTATTTT.

This clone is a singleton in its sample. J is TRBJ2-7 and V is TRBV12-5, with 10 bases identical to TRBD2. Germline values: CDR1 LGHNT, CDR2 FRNRAP. The CDR3 runs to 15 residues. Trimming at V came to 6 bases and at J to 4 bases, leaving 9 bases not matched to a gene. The CDR3 nucleotides read TGTGCTAGTGGGATGAGCGGGGGGGTCGGATACGAGCAGTACTTC. It codes for CASGMSGGVGYEQYF.

The V and J genes are TRBV15 and TRBJ1-6; D is possibly TRBD1 (5 bases). Per germline, CDR1 LNHNV and CDR2 YYDKDF (reference sequence). Deletions cut 0 bases from V and 5 bases from J, with 11 bases between. This CDR3 has 16 amino acids. The CDR3 DNA is TGTGCCACCAGCAGAGACAGGGTAGGGCATAATTCACCCCTCCACTTT. It yields the protein CATSRDRVGHNSPLHF. The whole variable domain, filled in from reference TRBV15 and TRBJ1-6, reads DAMVIQNPRYQVTQFGKPVTLSCSQTLNHNVMYWYQQKSSQAPKLLFHYYDKDFNNEADTPDNFQSRRPNTSFCFLDIRSPGLGDTAMYLCATSRDRVGHNSPLHFGNGTRLTVT.

V gene TRBV18 combines with J gene TRBJ1-1, with TRBD1 as a possible D gene (5 bases). V was trimmed by 3 bases and J by 4 bases, leaving 12 bases between them. Per the germline V gene, CDR1 is KGHSH and CDR2 is LQKENI. The CDR3 totals 14 residues. The DNA of the CDR3 is TGTGCCAGCTCACCTCTACGGGGGTTCACTGAAGCTTTCTTT. As protein: CASSPLRGFTEAFF. The full variable domain, its missing parts supplied by reference TRBV18 and TRBJ1-1, is NAGVMQNPRHLVRRRGQEARLRCSPMKGHSHVYWYRQLPEEGLKFMVYLQKENIIDESGMPKERFSAEFPKEGPSILRIQQVVRGDSAAYFCASSPLRGFTEAFFGQGTRLTVV.